This passage covers 27 T cell receptor beta chains from one sample sequenced in a study of CD8+ T cells in alopecia areata. Treatment of the sample: oral pan-JAK inhibitor, 5-10 mg twice daily. RNA extraction and reverse transcription yielded cDNA as sequencing template. Clones were sequenced by immunoSEQ multiplex PCR, and TCRdb holds only the in-frame ones, with some missing. The sample has some 44,000 clones, roughly 92% seen once. The input for sequencing was CD8+ T cells sorted from blood, taken at week 24, from a patient treated with tofacitinib. The source is a human donor with alopecia areata.

The chain recombines TRBV7-9 with TRBJ2-5, with 10 bases that match TRBD1. The CDR3 has 13 residues. V shed 5 bases, J shed 5 bases, and the junction held 2 bases outside the gene matches. In germline, CDR1 is SEHNR, CDR2 FQNEAQ (reference sequence). As DNA, the CDR3 is TGTGCCAGCAGCCTGGACAGGGGGGAGACCCAGTACTTC. Translating gives CASSLDRGETQYF.

The rearrangement joins TRBV6-4 to TRBJ2-1; TRBD2 matches at 9 bases. V lost 0 bases and J lost 3; bases outside the gene matches: 3. The CDR3 contains 16 residues. CDR1 is MRHNA, CDR2 SNTAGT, per germline. CDR3 nucleotides: TGTGCCAGCAGTGACTCTAGCGGGAGCGACTACAATGAGCAGTTCTTC. It codes for CASSDSSGSDYNEQFF.

The chain uses TRBV27 and TRBJ2-3; no clear D. The CDR3 covers 14 residues. With 1 base removed from V and 1 base from J, the gap between germline ends came to 6 bases. Germline V gene lookup returns CDR1 MNHEY and CDR2 SMNVEV (reference sequence). CDR3 nucleotides: TGTGCCAGCAGTTTATATGCCCGCACAGATACGCAGTATTTT. It is translated as CASSLYARTDTQYF.

The chain couples TRBV10-2 to TRBJ1-2, with D uncertain. CDR3 size: 13 residues. Germline V lookup: CDR1 WSHSY, CDR2 SAAADI. The germline V and J ends were trimmed by 8 bases and 1 base, with 11 bases remaining between them. This CDR3 is CASGTGINYGYTF. The DNA for the CDR3 is TGCGCCAGCGGAACCGGGATTAACTATGGCTACACCTTC.

The chain joins TRBV29-1 to TRBJ1-2; D is uncertain. Germline V gene data show CDR1 as SQVTM and CDR2 as ANQGSEA. The CDR3 totals 14 residues. The V end was cut by 3 bases, the J end by 2 bases, with 13 bases between. CDR3: CSVDTDLLNYGYTF. The CDR3 coding sequence is TGCAGCGTTGATACAGACCTTCTAAACTATGGCTACACCTTC.

The chain employs TRBV7-9 and TRBJ2-5; 7 positions match TRBD1. Germline V gene sequence: CDR1 SEHNR, CDR2 FQNEAQ (reference sequence). V was clipped by 4 bases and J by 6 bases; unmatched bases: 5. This CDR3 is built from 13 residues. CDR3 protein: CASSSDREKTQYF. The CDR3 bases are TGTGCCAGCAGCTCCGACAGGGAAAAGACCCAGTACTTC.

The chain employs TRBV2 and TRBJ2-2; 7 positions match TRBD1. The CDR3 totals 14 residues. V lost 10 bases, J lost 1 base, and 6 bases stayed unmatched. CDR1 SNHLY and CDR2 FYNNEI come from the germline V gene. The chain's CDR3 is CATKGAVNTGELFF. CDR3 DNA: TGTGCCACCAAGGGGGCGGTGAACACCGGGGAGCTGTTTTTT.

This clone was counted a single time. This chain joins TRBV5-6 and TRBJ2-3; possibly TRBD1 for D (5 bases). V gave up 2 bases and J gave up 4 bases, with 8 bases separating them. The CDR3 is 13 amino acids. The germline CDR1 and CDR2 sequences are SGHDT and YYEEEE. CDR3 nucleotide sequence: TGTGCCAGCAGCTTTCAGGGTCCAGATACGCAGTATTTT. Protein: CASSFQGPDTQYF.

The chain couples TRBV29-1 to TRBJ2-5, with D tentatively TRBD1 (6 bases). This CDR3 has 15 residues. Trimming took 6 bases from V and 0 from J, leaving 17 bases between them. Germline CDR1 SQVTM, CDR2 ANQGSEA. CDR3 in amino acids: CSVVPPGEYQETQYF. CDR3 nucleotides: TGCAGCGTGGTGCCGCCAGGGGAATACCAAGAGACCCAGTACTTC. Based on the CDR3 plus reference TRBV29-1 and TRBJ2-5, the full variable domain is SAVISQKPSRDICQRGTSLTIQCQVDSQVTMMFWYRQQPGQSLTLIATANQGSEATYESGFVIDKFPISRPNLTFSTLTVSNMSPEDSSIYLCSVVPPGEYQETQYFGPGTRLLVL.

The rearrangement joins TRBV6-5 to TRBJ2-2; 7 positions agree with TRBD2. Losses at the gene ends were 6 bases for V and 4 bases for J; bases not matched to a gene: 8. The CDR3 consists of 15 residues. From germline, CDR1 is MNHEY and CDR2 SVGAGI. Here the CDR3 reads CASSLIGGSTGELFF. In DNA form, the CDR3 reads TGTGCCAGCAGCTTGATCGGGGGGAGCACCGGGGAGCTGTTTTTT.

This chain links TRBV29-1 with TRBJ2-3; weak D call: TRBD1 (6 bases). Between the trimmed V and J ends, which lost 6 bases and 4 bases, there was a span of 14 bases. CDR3 length: 13 amino acids. Germline V CDR1 and CDR2: SQVTM, ANQGSEA. The CDR3 loop is CSVLGGSADTQYF. Written as DNA, the CDR3 is TGCAGCGTATTAGGGGGTTCCGCAGATACGCAGTATTTT.

The rearrangement uses TRBV4-1 and TRBJ2-7; D possibly corresponds to TRBD1 (5 bases). This CDR3 region has 15 residues. With 4 bases removed from V and 7 bases from J, the gap between germline ends came to 20 bases. From germline, CDR1 is MGHRA and CDR2 YSYEKL. The CDR3 region has the DNA TGCGCCAGCAGCCCCCAAGGGGCTACCTTTGTAGAGCAGTACTTC. It codes for CASSPQGATFVEQYF.

The chain uses TRBV19 and TRBJ2-7; D gene uncertain. Germline-derived CDR1 and CDR2 are LNHDA and SQIVND (reference sequence). The CDR3 is made up of 13 amino acids. Trimming removed 1 base from V and 3 bases from J, with 7 bases in between. DNA for the CDR3: TGTGCCAGTAGTATAGCCGACGGCTACGAGCAGTACTTC. Translated: CASSIADGYEQYF.

This chain links TRBV5-4 with TRBJ1-1; D ambiguous. CDR1 is SGHNT and CDR2 is YYREEE in the germline V gene (reference sequence). CDR3 size: 16 residues. V shed 4 bases and J shed 0 bases, with 16 bases lying between them. CDR3: CASSQEVTAMNTEAFF. The CDR3 DNA reads TGTGCCAGCAGCCAAGAAGTTACGGCGATGAACACTGAAGCTTTCTTT.

The chain carries TRBV6-5 and TRBJ2-3; 8 positions match TRBD1. Germline CDR1 MNHEY, CDR2 SVGAGI. This CDR3 contains 16 residues. With V trimmed by 2 bases and J by 0 bases, 4 bases remained unmatched. Here the CDR3 reads CASSYLQGESTDTQYF. DNA of the CDR3: TGTGCCAGCAGTTACCTACAGGGGGAAAGCACAGATACGCAGTATTTT.

The V and J genes are TRBV27 and TRBJ2-3; TRBD1 matches at 8 bases. V trimming: 6 bases; J trimming: 1 base; junction bases outside the gene matches: 6. Germline V gene lookup returns CDR1 MNHEY and CDR2 SMNVEV (reference sequence). This CDR3 is 15 amino acids long. The CDR3 nucleotides are TGTGCCAGCAGGGAGGACAGGGAGGGCACAGATACGCAGTATTTT. This gives the protein CASREDREGTDTQYF.

This chain uses TRBV6-5 with TRBJ2-5, with 7 bases lining up with TRBD1. CDR1 and CDR2 from the germline V gene are MNHEY and SVGAGI. The CDR3 extends over 14 amino acids. V lost 2 bases to trimming and J lost 5 bases; unmatched junction nucleotides: 5. The CDR3 reads CASSYRGGYETQYF. CDR3 bases: TGTGCCAGCAGTTACCGAGGGGGCTACGAGACCCAGTACTTC.

The V call is TRBV7-6, the J call TRBJ2-7, with D maybe TRBD1 (5 bases). V was trimmed by 5 bases and J by 6 bases, leaving 14 bases between them. This CDR3 is 13 amino acids long. Germline V lookup: CDR1 SGHVS, CDR2 FNYEAQ. As DNA, the CDR3 is TGTGCCAGCAGCCGGCGCTTAGGGGTCGAGCAGTACTTC. This encodes CASSRRLGVEQYF. Using reference TRBV7-6 and TRBJ2-7 for the parts outside the CDR3, the full variable domain is GAGVSQSPRYKVTKRGQDVALRCDPISGHVSLYWYRQALGQGPEFLTYFNYEAQQDKSGLPNDRFSAERPEGSISTLTIQRTEQRDSAMYRCASSRRLGVEQYFGPGTRLTVT.

The chain has TRBV7-9 and TRBJ2-7, with D uncertain. CDR1 and CDR2 (germline): SEHNR, FQNEAQ (reference sequence). V lost 5 bases and J lost 5, with 13 bases in between. The CDR3 runs to 13 residues. CDR3 amino acids: CASSRLVGHEQYF. The CDR3 DNA reads as TGTGCCAGCAGCCGACTGGTTGGCCACGAGCAGTACTTC. Variable domain in full (rest from reference TRBV7-9 and TRBJ2-7): DTGVSQNPRHKITKRGQNVTFRCDPISEHNRLYWYRQTLGQGPEFLTYFQNEAQLEKSRLLSDRFSAERPKGSFSTLEIQRTEQGDSAMYLCASSRLVGHEQYFGPGTRLTVT.

The chain links TRBV2 to TRBJ2-3, with D hard to call. Germline V gives CDR1 SNHLY, CDR2 FYNNEI. V lost 6 bases, J lost 6 bases, and 16 bases lay in between. CDR3 length equals 14 residues. The CDR3 region has the DNA TGTGCCAGCAGATTTAGACCCCTTCAGGATACGCAGTATTTT. This codes for CASRFRPLQDTQYF. Full variable domain (rest looked up from reference TRBV2 and TRBJ2-3): EPEVTQTPSHQVTQMGQEVILRCVPISNHLYFYWYRQILGQKVEFLVSFYNNEISEKSEIFDDQFSVERPDGSNFTLKIRSTKLEDSAMYFCASRFRPLQDTQYFGPGTRLTVL.

This chain connects TRBV6-1 to TRBJ1-6; 8 positions agree with TRBD1. V trimming: 6 bases; J trimming: 7 bases; junction bases outside the gene matches: 8. Germline V lookup: CDR1 MNHNS, CDR2 SASEGT. This CDR3 comprises 15 residues. DNA for the CDR3: TGTGCCAGCAGGAACAGGGGGAGTGCGAATTCACCCCTCCACTTT. Translated: CASRNRGSANSPLHF.

CDR3 in DNA: TGCGCCAGCAGCCCCGATCAGGGGTATCAGCCCCAGCATTTT. Protein sequence: CASSPDQGYQPQHF. The chain couples TRBV4-3 to TRBJ1-5; a possible D gene is TRBD1 (6 bases). The CDR3 runs 14 residues. Germline values: CDR1 LGHNA, CDR2 YSLEER. V was clipped by 4 bases and J by 5 bases, with 12 bases between them.

This chain connects TRBV9 to TRBJ2-7, with 9 bases lining up with TRBD1. Per the germline V gene, CDR1 is SGDLS and CDR2 is YYNGEE. The CDR3 loop spans 14 amino acids. V was clipped by 4 bases and J by 2 bases; unmatched bases: 4. The CDR3 nucleotides are TGTGCCAGCAGCCCGGACAGGGGAGCCTACGAGCAGTACTTC. It specifies CASSPDRGAYEQYF.

The rearrangement uses TRBV7-9 and TRBJ2-7; D may match TRBD1 or TRBD2 (5 bases each). The CDR3 covers 13 residues. The ends were cut back, 7 bases at V and 5 bases at J, with 15 bases in the middle. Per the germline V gene, CDR1 is SEHNR and CDR2 is FQNEAQ (reference sequence). CDR3 protein: CASTSTWDDEQYF. The CDR3 DNA reads TGTGCCAGCACCTCTACTTGGGACGACGAGCAGTACTTC.

The V and J genes are TRBV18 and TRBJ1-6; unclear D gene. The germline V gene has CDR1 KGHSH and CDR2 LQKENI. This CDR3 contains 15 residues. With 3 bases removed from V and 5 bases from J, the gap between germline ends came to 11 bases. The CDR3 is CASSPRYFDNSPLHF. The CDR3 nucleotides are TGTGCCAGCTCACCGCGTTACTTTGATAATTCACCCCTCCACTTT. The full variable domain, in which reference TRBV18 and TRBJ1-6 provide the parts outside the CDR3, is NAGVMQNPRHLVRRRGQEARLRCSPMKGHSHVYWYRQLPEEGLKFMVYLQKENIIDESGMPKERFSAEFPKEGPSILRIQQVVRGDSAAYFCASSPRYFDNSPLHFGNGTRLTVT.

This chain connects TRBV28 to TRBJ2-7, with D hard to call. The CDR3 spans 11 residues. Germline values: CDR1 MDHEN, CDR2 SYDVKM. With 3 bases removed from V and 5 bases from J, the gap between germline ends came to 5 bases. The CDR3 here is CASSFVNEQYF. CDR3 DNA sequence: TGTGCCAGCAGTTTTGTCAACGAGCAGTACTTC.

J is TRBJ2-1 and V is TRBV29-1; 13 bases fit TRBD2. The CDR3 totals 15 residues. Germline loops: CDR1 SQVTM, CDR2 ANQGSEA. Trimming cost V 5 bases and J 4 bases; bases outside gene matches: 5. CDR3: CSVLPTSGGYNEQFF. CDR3 sequence (DNA): TGCAGCGTTTTGCCGACTAGCGGGGGGTACAATGAGCAGTTCTTC.